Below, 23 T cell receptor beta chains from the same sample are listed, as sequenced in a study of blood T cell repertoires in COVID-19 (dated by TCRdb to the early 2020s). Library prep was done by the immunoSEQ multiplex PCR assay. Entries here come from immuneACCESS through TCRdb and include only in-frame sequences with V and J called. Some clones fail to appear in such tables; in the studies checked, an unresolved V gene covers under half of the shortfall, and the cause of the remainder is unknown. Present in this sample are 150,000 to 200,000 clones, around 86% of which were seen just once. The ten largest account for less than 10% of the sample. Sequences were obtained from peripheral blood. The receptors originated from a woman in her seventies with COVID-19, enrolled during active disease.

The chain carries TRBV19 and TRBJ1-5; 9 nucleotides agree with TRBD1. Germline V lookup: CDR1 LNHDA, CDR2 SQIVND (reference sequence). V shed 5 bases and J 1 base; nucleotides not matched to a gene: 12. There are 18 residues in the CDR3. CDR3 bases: TGTGCCAGTAGTCCCGACACAGGGGGCGCCAGGAGCAATCAGCCCCAGCATTTT. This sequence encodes CASSPDTGGARSNQPQHF.

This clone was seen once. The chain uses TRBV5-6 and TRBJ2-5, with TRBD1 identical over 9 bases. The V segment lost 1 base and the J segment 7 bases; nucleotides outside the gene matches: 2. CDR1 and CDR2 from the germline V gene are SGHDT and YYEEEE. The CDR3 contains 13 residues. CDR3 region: CASSLSGQGTQYF. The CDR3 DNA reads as TGTGCCAGCAGCTTGTCGGGACAGGGGACCCAGTACTTC.

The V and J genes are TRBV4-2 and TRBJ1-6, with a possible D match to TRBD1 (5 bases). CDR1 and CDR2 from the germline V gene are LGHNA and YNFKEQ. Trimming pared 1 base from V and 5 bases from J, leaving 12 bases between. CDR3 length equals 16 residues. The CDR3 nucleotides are TGTGCCAGCAGCCAAGCGTGGGCAGGGAATAATTCACCCCTCCACTTT. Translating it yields CASSQAWAGNNSPLHF.

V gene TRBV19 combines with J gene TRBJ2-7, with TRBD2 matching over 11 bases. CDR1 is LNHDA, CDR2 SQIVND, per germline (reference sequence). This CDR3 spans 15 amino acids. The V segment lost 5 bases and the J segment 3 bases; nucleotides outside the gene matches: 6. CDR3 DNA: TGTGCCAGTAGTGAGGGACTAGCGGAGCTCTACGAGCAGTACTTC. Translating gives CASSEGLAELYEQYF.

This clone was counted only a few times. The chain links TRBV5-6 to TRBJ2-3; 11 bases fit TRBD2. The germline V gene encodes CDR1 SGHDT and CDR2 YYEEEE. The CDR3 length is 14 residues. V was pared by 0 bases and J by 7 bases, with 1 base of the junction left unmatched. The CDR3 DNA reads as TGTGCCAGCAGCTTGGGACTAGCGGGGAATACGCAGTATTTT. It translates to CASSLGLAGNTQYF.

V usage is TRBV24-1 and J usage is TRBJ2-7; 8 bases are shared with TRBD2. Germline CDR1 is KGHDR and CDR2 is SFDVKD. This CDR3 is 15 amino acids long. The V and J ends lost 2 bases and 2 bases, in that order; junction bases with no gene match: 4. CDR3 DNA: TGTGCCACCAGTGATTCCCGGACTAGCCCCTACGAGCAGTACTTC. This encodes CATSDSRTSPYEQYF.

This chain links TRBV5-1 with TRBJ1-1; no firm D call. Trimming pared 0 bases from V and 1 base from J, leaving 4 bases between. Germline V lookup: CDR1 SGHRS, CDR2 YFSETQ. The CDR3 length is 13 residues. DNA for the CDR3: TGCGCCAGCAGCTTGGACAGGAACACTGAAGCTTTCTTT. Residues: CASSLDRNTEAFF.

The CDR3 nucleotides read TGTGCCAGTATCCCACCGGGGGAAGGTCAGCCCCAGCATTTT. The encoded protein is CASIPPGEGQPQHF. J is TRBJ1-5 and V is TRBV19, with D maybe TRBD1 (5 bases). The CDR3 runs to 14 residues. CDR1 is LNHDA and CDR2 is SQIVND in the germline V gene (reference sequence). The V and J ends lost 7 bases and 6 bases respectively, with 16 bases between them.

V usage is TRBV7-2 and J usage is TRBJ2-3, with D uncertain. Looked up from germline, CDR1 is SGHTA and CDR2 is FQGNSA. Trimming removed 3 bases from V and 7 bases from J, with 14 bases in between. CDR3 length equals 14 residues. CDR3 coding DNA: TGTGCCAGCAGCTTCCAAAGGAACAGAAATACGCAGTATTTT. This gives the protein CASSFQRNRNTQYF.

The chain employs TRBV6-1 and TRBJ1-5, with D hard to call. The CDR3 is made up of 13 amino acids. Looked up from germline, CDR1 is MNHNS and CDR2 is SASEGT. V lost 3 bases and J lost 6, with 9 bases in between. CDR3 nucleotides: TGTGCCAGCAGTGACACGGGGATTCAGCCCCAGCATTTT. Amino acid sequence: CASSDTGIQPQHF.

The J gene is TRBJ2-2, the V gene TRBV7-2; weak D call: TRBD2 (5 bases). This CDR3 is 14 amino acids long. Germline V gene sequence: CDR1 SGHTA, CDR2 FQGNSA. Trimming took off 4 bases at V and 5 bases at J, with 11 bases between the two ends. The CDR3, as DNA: TGTGCCAGCAGCTCCAGTAGAGGGACCGGGGAGCTGTTTTTT. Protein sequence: CASSSSRGTGELFF.

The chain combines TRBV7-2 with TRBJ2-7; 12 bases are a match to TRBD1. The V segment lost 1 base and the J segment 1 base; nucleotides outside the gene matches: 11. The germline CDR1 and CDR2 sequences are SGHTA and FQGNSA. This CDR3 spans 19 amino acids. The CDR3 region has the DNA TGTGCCAGCAGCTTAGTAGCCGGGACAGGGGGCGCAGGGTCCTACGAGCAGTACTTC. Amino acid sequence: CASSLVAGTGGAGSYEQYF.

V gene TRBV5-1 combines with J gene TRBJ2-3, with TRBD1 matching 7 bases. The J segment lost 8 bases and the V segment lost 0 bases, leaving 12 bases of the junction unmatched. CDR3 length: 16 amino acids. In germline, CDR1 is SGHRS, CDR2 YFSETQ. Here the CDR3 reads CASSLAASQGVGTQYF. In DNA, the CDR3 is TGCGCCAGCAGCTTGGCCGCCTCCCAGGGGGTAGGTACGCAGTATTTT.

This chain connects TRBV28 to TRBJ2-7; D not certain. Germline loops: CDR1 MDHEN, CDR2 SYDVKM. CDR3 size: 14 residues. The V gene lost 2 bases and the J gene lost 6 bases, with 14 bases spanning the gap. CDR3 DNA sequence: TGTGCCAGCAGTTTACGCAGAGAGGTCCCCGAGCAGTACTTC. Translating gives CASSLRREVPEQYF. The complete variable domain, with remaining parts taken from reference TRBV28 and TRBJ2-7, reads DVKVTQSSRYLVKRTGEKVFLECVQDMDHENMFWYRQDPGLGLRLIYFSYDVKMKEKGDIPEGYSVSREKKERFSLILESASTNQTSMYLCASSLRREVPEQYFGPGTRLTVT.

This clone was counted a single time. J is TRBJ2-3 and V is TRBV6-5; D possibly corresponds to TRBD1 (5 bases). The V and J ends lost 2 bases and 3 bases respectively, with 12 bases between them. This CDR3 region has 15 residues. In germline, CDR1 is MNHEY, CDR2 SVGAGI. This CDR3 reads CASSYRGIRTDTQYF. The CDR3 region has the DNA TGTGCCAGCAGTTACAGGGGAATACGGACAGATACGCAGTATTTT.

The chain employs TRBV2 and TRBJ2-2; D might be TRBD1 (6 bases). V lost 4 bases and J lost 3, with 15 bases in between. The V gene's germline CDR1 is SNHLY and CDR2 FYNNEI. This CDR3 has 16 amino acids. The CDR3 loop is CASSVIAGVHTGELFF. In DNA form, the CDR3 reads TGTGCCAGCAGTGTGATAGCAGGGGTCCACACCGGGGAGCTGTTTTTT. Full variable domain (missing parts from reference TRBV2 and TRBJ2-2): EPEVTQTPSHQVTQMGQEVILRCVPISNHLYFYWYRQILGQKVEFLVSFYNNEISEKSEIFDDQFSVERPDGSNFTLKIRSTKLEDSAMYFCASSVIAGVHTGELFFGEGSRLTVL.

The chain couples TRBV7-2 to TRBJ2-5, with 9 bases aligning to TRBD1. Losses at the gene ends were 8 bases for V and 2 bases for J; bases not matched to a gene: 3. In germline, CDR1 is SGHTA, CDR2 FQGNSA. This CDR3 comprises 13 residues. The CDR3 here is CASGGQGQETQYF. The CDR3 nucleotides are TGTGCCAGCGGAGGACAGGGGCAAGAGACCCAGTACTTC.

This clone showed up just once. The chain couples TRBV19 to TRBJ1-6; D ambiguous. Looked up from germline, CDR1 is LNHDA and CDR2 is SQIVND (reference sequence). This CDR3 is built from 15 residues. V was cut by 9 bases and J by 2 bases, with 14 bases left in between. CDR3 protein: CASASGRAYNSPLHF. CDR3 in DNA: TGTGCCAGCGCGAGCGGGAGGGCCTATAATTCACCCCTCCACTTT.

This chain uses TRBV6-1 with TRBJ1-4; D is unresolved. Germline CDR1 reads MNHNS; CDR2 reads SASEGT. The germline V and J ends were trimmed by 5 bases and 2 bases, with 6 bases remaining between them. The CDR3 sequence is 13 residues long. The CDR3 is CASSTWTNEKLFF. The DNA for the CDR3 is TGTGCCAGCAGTACATGGACTAATGAAAAACTGTTTTTT.

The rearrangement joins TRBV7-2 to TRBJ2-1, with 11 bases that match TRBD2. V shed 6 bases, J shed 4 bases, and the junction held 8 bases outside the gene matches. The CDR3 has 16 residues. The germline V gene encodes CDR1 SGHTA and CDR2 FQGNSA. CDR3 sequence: CASRLKGLAAYNEQFF. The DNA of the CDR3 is TGTGCCAGCAGGTTAAAGGGACTAGCGGCTTACAATGAGCAGTTCTTC.

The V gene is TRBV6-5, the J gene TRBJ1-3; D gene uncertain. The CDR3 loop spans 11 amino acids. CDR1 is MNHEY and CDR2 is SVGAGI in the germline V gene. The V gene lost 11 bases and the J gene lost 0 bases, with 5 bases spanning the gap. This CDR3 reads CAASSGNTIYF. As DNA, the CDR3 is TGTGCCGCGTCCTCTGGAAACACCATATATTTT.

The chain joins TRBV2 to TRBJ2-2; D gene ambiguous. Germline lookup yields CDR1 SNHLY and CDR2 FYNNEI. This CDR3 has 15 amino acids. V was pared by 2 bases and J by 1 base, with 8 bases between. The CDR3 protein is CASSELGLNTGELFF. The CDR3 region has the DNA TGTGCCAGCAGTGAACTGGGCCTGAACACCGGGGAGCTGTTTTTT.

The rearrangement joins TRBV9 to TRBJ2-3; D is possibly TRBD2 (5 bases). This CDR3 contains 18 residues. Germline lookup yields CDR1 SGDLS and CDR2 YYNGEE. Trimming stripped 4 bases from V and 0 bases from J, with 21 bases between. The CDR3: CASSPQSGRGWSTDTQYF. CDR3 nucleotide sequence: TGTGCCAGCAGCCCTCAAAGCGGACGAGGGTGGAGCACAGATACGCAGTATTTT. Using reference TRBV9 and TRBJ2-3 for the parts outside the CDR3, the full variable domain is DSGVTQTPKHLITATGQRVTLRCSPRSGDLSVYWYQQSLDQGLQFLIQYYNGEERAKGNILERFSAQQFPDLHSELNLSSLELGDSALYFCASSPQSGRGWSTDTQYFGPGTRLTVL.